This T cell receptor (beta chain) came from a study of OX40 agonist ivuxolimab in advanced cancers. Whole-study context: Ivuxolimab, which patients received intravenously every 2 weeks, was dosed at 0.01 to 10 mg/kg. General study findings and limits: Expanded clones were, on average, more numerous in CD8+ T cells than in CD4+. Clones of CD4+ and CD8+ blood T cells grew by week 6 at doses of 0.1 to 3.0 mg/kg.

Sequencing was performed with immunoSEQ multiplex PCR; in TCRdb, only in-frame clones are kept and a portion is missing. The sample shows fewer than 85,000 clones, roughly 84% of them seen only once. Trimming took 6 bases from V and 1 from J, leaving 14 bases between them. CDR1 and CDR2 (germline): LNHNV, YYDKDF (reference sequence). The CDR3 is 15 residues long. This clone was picked up one time. Its antigen is as yet unknown. This sample comprised CD4+ or CD8+ T cells sorted from blood, obtained in a trial of the OX40 agonist ivuxolimab. The TCR was taken from an adult with an advanced solid tumor such as melanoma, head and neck, liver or kidney cancer. The gene calls are TRBV15 and TRBJ2-3, with D possibly TRBD2 on 5 matching bases. The CDR3 nucleotides read TGTGCCACCAGACGAGGGTTGACGGGCACAGATACGCAGTATTTT. Its protein product is CATRRGLTGTDTQYF.